Presented here are 15 T cell receptor beta chains from one specimen sequenced in a study of cytomegalovirus exposure and HLA in healthy donors. A multiplex PCR was run with 60 Vbeta primers and 13 Jbeta primers. Assay used: immunoSEQ multiplex PCR; TCRdb lists only in-frame clones, some missing. This sample has some 120,000 clones, with 60% to 85% found just once. The sequencing sample was made of PBMCs. These TCRs come from a woman aged 40 to 55 in good health and CMV-seronegative.

The rearrangement joins TRBV28 to TRBJ1-2; 7 bases fit TRBD1. The CDR3 covers 14 residues. The germline V gene has CDR1 MDHEN and CDR2 SYDVKM. The J segment lost 1 base and the V segment lost 4 bases, leaving 3 bases of the junction unmatched. The CDR3 loop is CASSSGTDNYGYTF. CDR3 in DNA: TGTGCCAGCAGTTCCGGGACAGATAACTATGGCTACACCTTC.

This clone was seen a handful of times. The chain links TRBV7-3 to TRBJ2-5; TRBD2 matches at 7 bases. J gave up 5 bases and V 0 bases, and 3 bases lay outside the gene matches. The germline CDR1 and CDR2 sequences are SGHTA and FQGTGA. The CDR3 is made up of 14 amino acids. CDR3 in DNA: TGTGCCAGCAGCTTAACGGGGGGGACGGAGACCCAGTACTTC. It translates to CASSLTGGTETQYF. The full variable domain, completed using reference TRBV7-3 and TRBJ2-5, is GAGVSQTPSNKVTEKGKYVELRCDPISGHTALYWYRQSLGQGPEFLIYFQGTGAADDSGLPNDRFFAVRPEGSVSTLKIQRTERGDSAVYLCASSLTGGTETQYFGPGTRLLVL.

This clone appeared a single time. CDR3 amino acids: CASSLRQDYGYTF. The CDR3 nucleotides read TGTGCCAGCAGCTTGAGGCAGGACTATGGCTACACCTTC. The chain employs TRBV5-4 and TRBJ1-2, with D unresolved. The V end lost 1 base, the J end lost 3 bases, and 7 bases lay between the germline ends. The CDR3 totals 13 residues. Per the germline V gene, CDR1 is SGHNT and CDR2 is YYREEE (reference sequence). Combining the CDR3 with reference TRBV5-4 and TRBJ1-2 gives the whole variable domain ETGVTQSPTHLIKTRGQQVTLRCSSQSGHNTVSWYQQALGQGPQFIFQYYREEENGRGNFPPRFSGLQFPNYSSELNVNALELDDSALYLCASSLRQDYGYTFGSGTRLTVV.

The chain uses TRBV5-1 and TRBJ2-1; 8 positions match TRBD2. The CDR3 contains 15 residues. Germline trimming cut 0 bases from V and 2 bases from J; bases unmatched to any gene: 1. Germline values: CDR1 SGHRS, CDR2 YFSETQ. The CDR3 nucleotides are TGCGCCAGCAGCTTGGAGGGACTAGCCTACAATGAGCAGTTCTTC. Translating gives CASSLEGLAYNEQFF.

In the case of this clone: One end of the junction fails to match germline, which may point to a read error. The chain recombines TRBV7-9 with TRBJ2-5; tentatively, D is TRBD1 or TRBD2 (5 bases each). The CDR3 consists of 14 residues. The germline CDR1 and CDR2 sequences are SEHNR and FQNEAQ (reference sequence). The CDR3 coding sequence is TGTTCCAGCAGCTTAGGGGTCCCTCGGGGGACCCAGTACTTC. It encodes CSSSLGVPRGTQYF.

The rearrangement uses TRBV4-2 and TRBJ2-4; D gene ambiguous. CDR1 is LGHNA, CDR2 YNFKEQ, per germline. The CDR3 is 17 residues long. Trimming cost V 0 bases and J 0 bases, with 12 bases left between them. The CDR3 sequence: CASSQDPGALAKNIQYF. The CDR3 DNA reads as TGTGCCAGCAGCCAAGATCCAGGTGCCCTAGCCAAAAACATTCAGTACTTC.

The V gene is TRBV19, the J gene TRBJ1-1; unclear D gene. Germline CDR1 LNHDA, CDR2 SQIVND (reference sequence). Trimming cost V 3 bases and J 0 bases, with 5 bases left between them. The CDR3 runs 13 residues. The DNA of the CDR3 is TGTGCCAGTAGTATTCGTTTGAACACTGAAGCTTTCTTT. Amino acid sequence: CASSIRLNTEAFF.

The chain recombines TRBV7-9 with TRBJ1-2; tentatively, D is TRBD1 (6 bases). CDR1 and CDR2 from the germline V gene are SEHNR and FQNEAQ (reference sequence). The CDR3 extends over 17 amino acids. The V end lost 2 bases, the J end lost 1 base, and 17 bases lay between the germline ends. CDR3 amino acids: CASSLRTARTINYGYTF. The CDR3 nucleotides read TGTGCCAGCAGCTTAAGGACAGCGAGAACTATTAACTATGGCTACACCTTC.

This clone was seen just once. The chain uses TRBV15 and TRBJ2-5, with D maybe TRBD2 (5 bases). CDR1 is LNHNV and CDR2 is YYDKDF in the germline V gene (reference sequence). The CDR3 is 16 residues long. V lost 5 bases to trimming and J lost 3 bases, with 19 bases between them. The CDR3 loop is CATSWRMRERKETQYF. DNA of the CDR3: TGTGCCACCAGCTGGCGTATGAGGGAGAGAAAAGAGACCCAGTACTTC.

The chain combines TRBV27 with TRBJ2-7; 16 bases fit TRBD2. The CDR3 spans 19 residues. After removal of 5 bases from V and 3 bases from J, the junction contained 13 bases not matched to a gene. Germline-derived CDR1 and CDR2 are MNHEY and SMNVEV (reference sequence). CDR3 bases: TGTGCCAGCAGTCTGGCCGGGGGACTAGCGGGAGGGAGGGTCTACGAGCAGTACTTC. Residues: CASSLAGGLAGGRVYEQYF.

This clone was observed a handful of times. The rearrangement uses TRBV10-2 and TRBJ1-3, with TRBD1 identical over 7 bases. The V and J ends lost 1 base and 0 bases, in that order; junction bases with no gene match: 9. The CDR3 has 18 amino acids. CDR1 and CDR2 (germline): WSHSY, SAAADI. CDR3 residues: CASSEYGIQGDSGNTIYF. In DNA, the CDR3 is TGCGCCAGCAGTGAGTATGGAATTCAGGGGGACTCTGGAAACACCATATATTTT.

The CDR3 coding sequence is TGTGCCAGCAGTCCTCCCTGGGGACAGGGAGGCTACGAGCAGTACTTC. This encodes CASSPPWGQGGYEQYF. The rearrangement links TRBV28 to TRBJ2-7; TRBD1 matches 9 bases. Germline CDR1 is MDHEN and CDR2 is SYDVKM. The length of the CDR3 is 16 residues. Trimming cost V 5 bases and J 3 bases; bases outside gene matches: 11.

This sequence joins TRBV27 and TRBJ2-7, with 14 bases lining up with TRBD2. The CDR3 is 15 residues long. The V gene's germline CDR1 is MNHEY and CDR2 SMNVEV (reference sequence). The V and J ends lost 4 bases and 2 bases, in that order; junction bases with no gene match: 1. The CDR3 region is CASSWGLAGAYEQYF. The CDR3 DNA reads TGTGCCAGCAGTTGGGGACTAGCGGGAGCCTACGAGCAGTACTTC.

The chain recombines TRBV28 with TRBJ1-2; 10 positions agree with TRBD1. This CDR3 has 17 amino acids. Germline V CDR1 and CDR2: MDHEN, SYDVKM. The V segment lost 5 bases and the J segment 3 bases; nucleotides outside the gene matches: 12. CDR3 amino acids: CASSPSPGQGPYYGYTF. The DNA for the CDR3 is TGTGCCAGCAGTCCCTCACCGGGACAGGGGCCTTACTATGGCTACACCTTC.

The DNA of the CDR3 is TGTGCCAGCAGCTTTTTAGGGACTAGCGGTTACGAGCAGTACTTC. This gives the protein CASSFLGTSGYEQYF. The rearrangement joins TRBV7-2 to TRBJ2-5; 11 nucleotides match TRBD2. Near its end, the DNA agrees better with TRBJ2-7, so the J call may be wrong. The CDR3 is made up of 15 amino acids. Germline V gene sequence: CDR1 SGHTA, CDR2 FQGNSA.